This TCR beta chain stems from a study of T cells in Graves' hyperthyroidism and ophthalmopathy. Study in general: Blood from the periphery was taken at initial diagnosis, before any treatment.

The length of the CDR3 is 13 residues. The V and J ends lost 0 bases and 5 bases, in that order; junction bases with no gene match: 1. CDR1 is SGDLS, CDR2 YYNGEE, per germline. Researchers amplified the TCR beta CDR3 regions from RNA transcripts. A set of HTBI primers served as the primers for a first-round RT-PCR of the TCR CDR3. MiXCR was run by TCRdb on the multiplex PCR reads, yielding one entry per CDR3 protein. The data show 490,000 or so distinct CDR3 sequences, under 25% seen once. Ophthalmopathy patients had moderate-to-severe active disease, CAS ≥3, NOSPECS ≥4, and disease duration under 3 months. General study findings and limits: The blood repertoire included most of the expanded thyroid clonotypes above 0.001.

In regard to this clonotype: As yet, its antigen is unknown.

The rearrangement uses TRBV9 and TRBJ1-1; 7 nucleotides line up with TRBD1. Sequences were obtained from blood. The sequence was obtained from a woman between 65 and 79 years old with Graves' ophthalmopathy. The CDR3 DNA follows: TGTGCCAGCAGCGTAGCCAGGGGGACTGAAGCTTTCTTT. Its translation is CASSVARGTEAFF.